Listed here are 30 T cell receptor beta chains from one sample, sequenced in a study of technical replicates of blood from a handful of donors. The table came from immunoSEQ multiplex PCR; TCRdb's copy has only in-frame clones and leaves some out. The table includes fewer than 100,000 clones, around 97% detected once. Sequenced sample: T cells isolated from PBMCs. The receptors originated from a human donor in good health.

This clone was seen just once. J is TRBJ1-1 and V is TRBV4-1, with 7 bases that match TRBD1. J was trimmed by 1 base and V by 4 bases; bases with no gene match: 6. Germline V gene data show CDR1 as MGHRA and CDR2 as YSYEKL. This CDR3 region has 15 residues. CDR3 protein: CASSPRQGSNTEAFF. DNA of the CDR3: TGCGCCAGCAGCCCCAGACAGGGTTCGAACACTGAAGCTTTCTTT.

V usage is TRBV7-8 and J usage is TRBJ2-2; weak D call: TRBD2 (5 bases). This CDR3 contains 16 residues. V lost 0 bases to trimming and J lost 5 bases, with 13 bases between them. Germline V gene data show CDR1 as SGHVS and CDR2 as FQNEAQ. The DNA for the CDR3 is TGTGCCAGCAGCTTAGCATTTCGGGGAAAGACCGGGGAGCTGTTTTTT. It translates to CASSLAFRGKTGELFF. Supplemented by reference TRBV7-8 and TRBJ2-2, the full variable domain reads GAGVSQSPRYKVAKRGQDVALRCDPISGHVSLFWYQQALGQGPEFLTYFQNEAQLDKSGLPSDRFFAERPEGSVSTLKIQRTQQEDSAVYLCASSLAFRGKTGELFFGEGSRLTVL.

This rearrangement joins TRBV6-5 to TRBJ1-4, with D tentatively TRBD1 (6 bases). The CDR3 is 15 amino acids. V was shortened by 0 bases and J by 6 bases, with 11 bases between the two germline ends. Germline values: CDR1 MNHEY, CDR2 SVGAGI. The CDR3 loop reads CASSYSGQRDEKLFF. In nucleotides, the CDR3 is TGTGCCAGCAGTTACTCAGGACAGAGGGATGAAAAACTGTTTTTT.

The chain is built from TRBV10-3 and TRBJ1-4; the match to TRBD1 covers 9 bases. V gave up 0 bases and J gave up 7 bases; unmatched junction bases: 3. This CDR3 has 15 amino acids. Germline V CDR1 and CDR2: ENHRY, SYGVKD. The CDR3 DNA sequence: TGTGCCATCAGTGAGTCTGGACAGGGGAGTGAAAAACTGTTTTTT. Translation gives CAISESGQGSEKLFF.

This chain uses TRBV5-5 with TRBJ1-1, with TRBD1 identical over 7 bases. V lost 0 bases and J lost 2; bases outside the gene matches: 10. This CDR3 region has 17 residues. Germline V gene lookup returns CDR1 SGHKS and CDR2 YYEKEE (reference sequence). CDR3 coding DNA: TGTGCCAGCAGCTTGGACAGGGGAGCCTCATCCAACACTGAAGCTTTCTTT. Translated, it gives CASSLDRGASSNTEAFF.

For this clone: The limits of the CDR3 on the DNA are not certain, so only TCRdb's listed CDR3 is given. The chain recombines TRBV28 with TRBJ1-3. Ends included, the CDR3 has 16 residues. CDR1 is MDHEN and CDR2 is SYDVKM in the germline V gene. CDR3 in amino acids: CASSLFLLSSGNTIYF.

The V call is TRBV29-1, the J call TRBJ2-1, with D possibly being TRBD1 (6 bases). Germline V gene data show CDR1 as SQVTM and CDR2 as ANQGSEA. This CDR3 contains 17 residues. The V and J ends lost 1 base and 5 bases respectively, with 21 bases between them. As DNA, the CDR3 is TGCAGCGTTGAAGGGCAGGGGACCAGAGGGGCGGACAATGAGCAGTTCTTC. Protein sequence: CSVEGQGTRGADNEQFF.

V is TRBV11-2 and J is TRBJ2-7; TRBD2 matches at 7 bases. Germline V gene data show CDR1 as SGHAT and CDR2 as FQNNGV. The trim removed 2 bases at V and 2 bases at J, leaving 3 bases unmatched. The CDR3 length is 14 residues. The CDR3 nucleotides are TGTGCCAGCAGCTTAAGCGGGGAGCCCTACGAGCAGTACTTC. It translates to CASSLSGEPYEQYF.

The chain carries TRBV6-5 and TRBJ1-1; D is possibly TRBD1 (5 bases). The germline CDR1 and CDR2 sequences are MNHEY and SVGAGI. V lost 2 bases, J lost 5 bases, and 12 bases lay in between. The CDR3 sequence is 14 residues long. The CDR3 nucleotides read TGTGCCAGCAGTTACGCGGGACTGATTACTGAAGCTTTCTTT. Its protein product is CASSYAGLITEAFF.

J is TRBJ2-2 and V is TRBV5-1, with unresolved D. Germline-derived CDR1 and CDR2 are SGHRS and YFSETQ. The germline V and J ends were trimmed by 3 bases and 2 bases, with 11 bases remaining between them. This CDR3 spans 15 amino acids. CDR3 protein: CASSSGGGNTGELFF. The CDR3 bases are TGCGCCAGCAGCTCAGGTGGTGGCAACACCGGGGAGCTGTTTTTT.

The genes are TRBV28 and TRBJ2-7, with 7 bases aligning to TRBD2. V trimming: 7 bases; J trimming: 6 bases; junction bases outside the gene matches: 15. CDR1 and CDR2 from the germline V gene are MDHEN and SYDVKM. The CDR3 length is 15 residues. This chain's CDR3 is CASNVPGTKKGEQYF. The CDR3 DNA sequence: TGTGCCAGCAATGTCCCCGGGACTAAAAAGGGCGAGCAGTACTTC.

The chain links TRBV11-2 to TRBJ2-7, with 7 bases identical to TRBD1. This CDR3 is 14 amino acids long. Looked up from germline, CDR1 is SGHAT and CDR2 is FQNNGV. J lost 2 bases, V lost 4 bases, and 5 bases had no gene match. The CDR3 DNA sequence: TGTGCCAGCAGCTCCCCGGGACAGACCTACGAGCAGTACTTC. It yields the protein CASSSPGQTYEQYF.

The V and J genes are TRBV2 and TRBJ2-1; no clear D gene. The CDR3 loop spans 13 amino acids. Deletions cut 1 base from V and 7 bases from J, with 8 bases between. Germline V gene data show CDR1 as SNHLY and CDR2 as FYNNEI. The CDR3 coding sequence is TGTGCCAGCAGTGAAGGAGATGGTAATGAGCAGTTCTTC. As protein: CASSEGDGNEQFF.

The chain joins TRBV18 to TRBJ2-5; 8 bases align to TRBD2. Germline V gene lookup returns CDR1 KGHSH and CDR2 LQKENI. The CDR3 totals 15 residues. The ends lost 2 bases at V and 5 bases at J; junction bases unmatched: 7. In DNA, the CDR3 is TGTGCCAGCTCACCAAAGCGGGAGTTCGCGGAGACCCAGTACTTC. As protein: CASSPKREFAETQYF.

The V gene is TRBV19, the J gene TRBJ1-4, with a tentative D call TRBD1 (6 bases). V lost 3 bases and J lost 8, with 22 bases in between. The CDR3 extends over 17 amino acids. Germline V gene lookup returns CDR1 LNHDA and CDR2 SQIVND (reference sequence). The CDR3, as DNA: TGTGCCAGTAGTATCCTTCGACAGGTGGAGGAGGTAGAAAAACTGTTTTTT. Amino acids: CASSILRQVEEVEKLFF.

CDR3: CASSLVLSDYEQYF. The CDR3 DNA sequence: TGTGCCAGCAGCTTAGTTTTATCAGACTACGAGCAGTACTTC. This sequence joins TRBV11-2 and TRBJ2-7; D is unclear. Trimming removed 1 base at V and 3 bases at J, with 10 bases between. The CDR3 loop spans 14 amino acids. Germline V lookup: CDR1 SGHAT, CDR2 FQNNGV.

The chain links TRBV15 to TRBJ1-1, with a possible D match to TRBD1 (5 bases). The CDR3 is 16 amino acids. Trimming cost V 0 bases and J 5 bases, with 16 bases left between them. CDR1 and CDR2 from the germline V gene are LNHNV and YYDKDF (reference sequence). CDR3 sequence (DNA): TGTGCCACCAGCAGAGATAATTGGCAGGGTTGGACTGAAGCTTTCTTT. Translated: CATSRDNWQGWTEAFF.

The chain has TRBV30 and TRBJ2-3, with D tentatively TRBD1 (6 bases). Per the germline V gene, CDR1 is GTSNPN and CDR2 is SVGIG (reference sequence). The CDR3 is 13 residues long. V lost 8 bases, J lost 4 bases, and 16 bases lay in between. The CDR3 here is CARRSQGSDTQYF. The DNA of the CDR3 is TGTGCCCGAAGATCCCAGGGGTCAGATACGCAGTATTTT.

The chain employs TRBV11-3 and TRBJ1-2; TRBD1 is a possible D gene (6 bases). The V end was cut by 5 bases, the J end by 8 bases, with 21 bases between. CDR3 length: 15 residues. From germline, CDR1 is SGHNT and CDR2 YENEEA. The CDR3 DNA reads TGTGCCAGCAGCCGAAACAGGGCCCTGGAGGAGGGCTACACCTTC. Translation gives CASSRNRALEEGYTF.

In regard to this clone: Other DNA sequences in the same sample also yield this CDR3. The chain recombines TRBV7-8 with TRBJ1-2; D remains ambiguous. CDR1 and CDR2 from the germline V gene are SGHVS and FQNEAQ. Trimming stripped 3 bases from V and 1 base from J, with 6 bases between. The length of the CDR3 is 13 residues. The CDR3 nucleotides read TGTGCCAGCAGCTTGAGTCTTAACTATGGCTACACCTTC. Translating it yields CASSLSLNYGYTF.

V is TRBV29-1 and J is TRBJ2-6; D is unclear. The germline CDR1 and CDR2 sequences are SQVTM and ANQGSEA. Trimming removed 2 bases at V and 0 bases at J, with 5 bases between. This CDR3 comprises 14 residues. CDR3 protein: CSVESYSGANVLTF. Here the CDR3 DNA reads TGCAGCGTTGAAAGCTACTCTGGGGCCAACGTCCTGACTTTC.

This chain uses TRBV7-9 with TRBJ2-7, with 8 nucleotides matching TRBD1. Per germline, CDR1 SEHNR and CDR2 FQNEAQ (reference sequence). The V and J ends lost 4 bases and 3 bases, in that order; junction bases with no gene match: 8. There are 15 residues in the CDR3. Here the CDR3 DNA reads TGTGCCAGCAGCTCCCGGACAGGGAGAAACTACGAGCAGTACTTC. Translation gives CASSSRTGRNYEQYF.

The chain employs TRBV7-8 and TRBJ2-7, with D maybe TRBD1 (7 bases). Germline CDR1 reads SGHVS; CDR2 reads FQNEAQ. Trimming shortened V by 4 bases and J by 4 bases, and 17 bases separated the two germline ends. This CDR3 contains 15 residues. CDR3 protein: CASSSAAGQTYEQYF. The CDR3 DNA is TGTGCCAGCAGCTCCGCCGCGGGACAGACTTACGAGCAGTACTTC.

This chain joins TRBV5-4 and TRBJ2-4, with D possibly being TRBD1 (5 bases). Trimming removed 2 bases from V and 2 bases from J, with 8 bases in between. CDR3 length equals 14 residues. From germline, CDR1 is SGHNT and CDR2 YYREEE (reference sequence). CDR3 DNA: TGTGCCAGCAGCTTCGACAGCACCAAAAACATTCAGTACTTC. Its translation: CASSFDSTKNIQYF.

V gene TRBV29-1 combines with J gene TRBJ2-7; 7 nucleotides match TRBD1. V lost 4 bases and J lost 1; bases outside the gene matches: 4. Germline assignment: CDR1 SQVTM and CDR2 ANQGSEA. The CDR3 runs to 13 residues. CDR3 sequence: CSVGTGESYEQYF. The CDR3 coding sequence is TGCAGCGTTGGGACAGGAGAATCCTACGAGCAGTACTTC.

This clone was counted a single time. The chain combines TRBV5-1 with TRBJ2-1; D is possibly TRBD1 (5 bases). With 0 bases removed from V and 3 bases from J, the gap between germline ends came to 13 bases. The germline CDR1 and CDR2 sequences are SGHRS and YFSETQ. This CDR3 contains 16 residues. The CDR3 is CASSLGPQGLYNEQFF. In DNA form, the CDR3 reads TGCGCCAGCAGCTTGGGGCCGCAGGGCCTCTACAATGAGCAGTTCTTC.

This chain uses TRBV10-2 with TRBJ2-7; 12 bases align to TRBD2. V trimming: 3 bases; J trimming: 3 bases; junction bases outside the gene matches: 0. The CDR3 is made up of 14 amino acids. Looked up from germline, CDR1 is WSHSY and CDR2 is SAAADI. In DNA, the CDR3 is TGCGCCAGCAGTGAACTAGCGGGAGGCTACGAGCAGTACTTC. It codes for CASSELAGGYEQYF.

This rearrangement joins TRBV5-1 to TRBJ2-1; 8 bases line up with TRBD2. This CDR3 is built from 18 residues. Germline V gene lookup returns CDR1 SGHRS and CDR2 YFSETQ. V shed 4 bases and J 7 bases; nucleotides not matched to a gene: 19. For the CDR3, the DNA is TGCGCCAGCAGCGAGCGAAGCGGGGGACGCCCTCATCGGAATGAGCAGTTCTTC. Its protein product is CASSERSGGRPHRNEQFF. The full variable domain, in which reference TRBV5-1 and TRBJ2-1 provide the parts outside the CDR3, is KAGVTQTPRYLIKTRGQQVTLSCSPISGHRSVSWYQQTPGQGLQFLFEYFSETQRNKGNFPGRFSGRQFSNSRSEMNVSTLELGDSALYLCASSERSGGRPHRNEQFFGPGTRLTVL.

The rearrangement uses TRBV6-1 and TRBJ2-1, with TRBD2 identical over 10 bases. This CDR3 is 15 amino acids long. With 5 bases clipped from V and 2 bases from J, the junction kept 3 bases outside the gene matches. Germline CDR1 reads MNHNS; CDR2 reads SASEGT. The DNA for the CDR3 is TGTGCCAGCAGTCATACTAGCGGGACCTACAATGAGCAGTTCTTC. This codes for CASSHTSGTYNEQFF.

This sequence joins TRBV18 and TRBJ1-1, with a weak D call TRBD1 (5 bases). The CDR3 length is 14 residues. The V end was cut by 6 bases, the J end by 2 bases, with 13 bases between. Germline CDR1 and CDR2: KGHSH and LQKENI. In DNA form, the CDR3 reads TGTGCCAGCTCCCCCCTACAGGTCAACACTGAAGCTTTCTTT. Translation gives CASSPLQVNTEAFF.